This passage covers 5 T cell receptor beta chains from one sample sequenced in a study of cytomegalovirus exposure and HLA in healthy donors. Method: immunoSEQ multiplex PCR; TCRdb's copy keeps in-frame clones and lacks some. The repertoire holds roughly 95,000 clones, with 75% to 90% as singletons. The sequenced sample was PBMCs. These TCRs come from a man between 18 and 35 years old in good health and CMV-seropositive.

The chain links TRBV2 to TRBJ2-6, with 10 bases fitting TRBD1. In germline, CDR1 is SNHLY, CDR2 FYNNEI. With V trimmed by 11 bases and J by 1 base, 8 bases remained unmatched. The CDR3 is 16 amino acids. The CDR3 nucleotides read TGTGCCCGAACTCGGGACAGGGGTTCTGGGGCCAACGTCCTGACTTTC. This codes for CARTRDRGSGANVLTF.

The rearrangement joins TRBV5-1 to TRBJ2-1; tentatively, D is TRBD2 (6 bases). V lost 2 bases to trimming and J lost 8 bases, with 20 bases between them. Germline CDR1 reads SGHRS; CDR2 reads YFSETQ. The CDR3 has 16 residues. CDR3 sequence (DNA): TGCGCCAGCAGCTTAAAGGGGCTAGCGAAGGGAGATGAGCAGTTCTTC. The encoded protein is CASSLKGLAKGDEQFF.

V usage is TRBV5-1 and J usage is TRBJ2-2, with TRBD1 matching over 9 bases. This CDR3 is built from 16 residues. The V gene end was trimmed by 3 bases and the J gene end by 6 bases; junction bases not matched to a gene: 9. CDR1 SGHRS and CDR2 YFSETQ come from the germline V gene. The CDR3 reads CASSSGTGISAGELFF. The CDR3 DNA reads TGCGCCAGCAGCTCCGGGACAGGGATTTCAGCCGGGGAGCTGTTTTTT.

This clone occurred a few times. The CDR3 here is CASSFGQGVNEQYF. The CDR3 coding sequence is TGTGCCAGCAGTTTTGGACAGGGGGTGAACGAGCAGTACTTC. The chain is built from TRBV27 and TRBJ2-7; 10 bases match TRBD1. Germline trimming cut 3 bases from V and 5 bases from J; bases unmatched to any gene: 4. The CDR3 totals 14 residues. Germline values: CDR1 MNHEY, CDR2 SMNVEV (reference sequence).

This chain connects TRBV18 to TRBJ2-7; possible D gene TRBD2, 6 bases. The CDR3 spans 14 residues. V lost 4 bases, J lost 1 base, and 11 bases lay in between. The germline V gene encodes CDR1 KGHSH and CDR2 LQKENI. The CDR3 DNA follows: TGTGCCAGCTCACTCTACGGAGGGTCCTACGAGCAGTACGTC. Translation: CASSLYGGSYEQYV.